The 21 T cell receptor beta chains given below trace back to one sample, sequenced in a study of CD8 T cells in ankylosing spondylitis. TCRdb called the 5' RACE reads again in MiXCR, with one record for every CDR3 protein. Of about 130,000 distinct CDR3 sequences listed, 7% are singletons. Source material: blood, either unsorted or a sorted T cell fraction (not recorded which). The receptors stem from a male donor with ankylosing spondylitis or in good health (not recorded which).

This clonotype was recorded many times. The rearrangement links TRBV20-1 to TRBJ2-7, with 8 bases aligning to TRBD1. This CDR3 has 14 residues. The germline V gene encodes CDR1 DFQATT and CDR2 SNEGSKA (reference sequence). With 7 bases clipped from V and 0 bases from J, the junction kept 8 bases outside the gene matches. The CDR3 region is CSGIPGGFSYEQYF. In DNA form, the CDR3 reads TGCAGTGGGATCCCAGGGGGCTTCTCCTACGAGCAGTACTTC.

Many counts were recorded for this clonotype. V and J are TRBV28 and TRBJ1-6, with D hard to call. The CDR3 covers 15 residues. The ends were cut back, 3 bases at V and 0 bases at J, with 6 bases in the middle. The germline V gene encodes CDR1 MDHEN and CDR2 SYDVKM. As DNA, the CDR3 is TGTGCCAGCAGTTTCGAGAGCTCCTATAATTCACCCCTCCACTTT. This encodes CASSFESSYNSPLHF.

This clonotype was detected ten times or more. The junction and the germline gene differ at one end; a read error may be behind it. V gene TRBV5-4 combines with J gene TRBJ2-2, with TRBD1 matching 7 bases. This CDR3 comprises 16 residues. CDR1 is SGHNT and CDR2 is YYREEE in the germline V gene (reference sequence). The CDR3 DNA sequence: TGTGCCAGCAGCTTGAGGACAGGTCAGCCTACCGGGGAGCCGTTTTTT. Encoded protein: CASSLRTGQPTGEPFF.

This clonotype showed up many times. The gene calls are TRBV29-1 and TRBJ1-2, with D possibly matching TRBD1 (5 bases). CDR1 and CDR2 (germline): SQVTM, ANQGSEA. CDR3 length: 12 residues. V gave up 6 bases and J gave up 10 bases, with 18 bases separating them. CDR3 in amino acids: CSVRDAREDYTF. CDR3 coding DNA: TGCAGCGTCCGGGACGCCCGGGAAGACTACACCTTC.

This clonotype was observed many times. The V call is TRBV5-1, the J call TRBJ2-7; D remains unclear. This CDR3 contains 15 residues. V was cut by 0 bases and J by 1 base, with 11 bases left in between. CDR1 is SGHRS, CDR2 YFSETQ, per germline. The CDR3 region has the DNA TGCGCCAGCAGCTTGGTTCCACCGACGTCCTACGAGCAGTACTTC. Its protein product is CASSLVPPTSYEQYF.

This clonotype occurred many times. This rearrangement joins TRBV28 to TRBJ1-1; weak D call: TRBD1 (6 bases). CDR3 length: 16 amino acids. Germline loops: CDR1 MDHEN, CDR2 SYDVKM. The ends were cut back, 1 base at V and 3 bases at J, with 15 bases in the middle. The CDR3 region has the DNA TGTGCCAGCAGTTTATCTGGGTTGGGGGCCTACACTGAAGCTTTCTTT. Encoded protein: CASSLSGLGAYTEAFF.

This clonotype came up many times. This chain connects TRBV7-2 to TRBJ2-5; D is unclear. CDR3 size: 11 residues. Germline V CDR1 and CDR2: SGHTA, FQGNSA. V gave up 3 bases and J gave up 5 bases, with 4 bases separating them. The CDR3 sequence is CASSFLETQYF. The DNA for the CDR3 is TGTGCCAGCAGCTTTCTGGAGACCCAGTACTTC.

At least ten counts were recorded for this clonotype. The chain employs TRBV25-1 and TRBJ2-1; 10 nucleotides agree with TRBD1. The CDR3 runs 16 residues. The V segment lost 1 base and the J segment 6 bases; nucleotides outside the gene matches: 6. CDR1 and CDR2 from the germline V gene are MGHDK and SYGVNS. CDR3 in amino acids: CASSELRGQGSNEQFF. The DNA of the CDR3 is TGTGCCAGCAGTGAATTGAGGGGACAGGGGAGCAATGAGCAGTTCTTC.

This clonotype was counted ten times or more. The gene calls are TRBV20-1 and TRBJ1-1; D possibly corresponds to TRBD1 (6 bases). This CDR3 region has 14 residues. V was trimmed by 1 base and J by 1 base, leaving 10 bases between them. CDR1 and CDR2 from the germline V gene are DFQATT and SNEGSKA (reference sequence). CDR3 amino acids: CSARAGGRNTEAFF. The CDR3 nucleotides read TGCAGTGCTAGAGCCGGGGGGCGGAACACTGAAGCTTTCTTT.

This clonotype showed up many times. This sequence joins TRBV20-1 and TRBJ2-7; unclear D gene. CDR1 and CDR2 (germline): DFQATT, SNEGSKA (reference sequence). This CDR3 contains 11 residues. V was shortened by 3 bases and J by 4 bases, with 7 bases between the two germline ends. The CDR3 here is CSASQGYEQYF. The CDR3 nucleotides are TGCAGTGCTAGTCAAGGTTACGAGCAGTACTTC.

This clonotype was counted many times. The chain recombines TRBV29-1 with TRBJ1-5; the D is unclear. Germline CDR1 reads SQVTM; CDR2 reads ANQGSEA. V shed 7 bases and J shed 4 bases, with 17 bases lying between them. This CDR3 has 14 residues. In DNA form, the CDR3 reads TGCAGCGCCATACTGTTGTATGGGAATCAGCCCCAGCATTTT. It codes for CSAILLYGNQPQHF. The full variable domain, completed using reference TRBV29-1 and TRBJ1-5, is SAVISQKPSRDICQRGTSLTIQCQVDSQVTMMFWYRQQPGQSLTLIATANQGSEATYESGFVIDKFPISRPNLTFSTLTVSNMSPEDSSIYLCSAILLYGNQPQHFGDGTRLSIL.

The chain employs TRBV6-4 and TRBJ2-3, with D possibly matching TRBD1 (6 bases). CDR1 and CDR2 from the germline V gene are MRHNA and SNTAGT. The CDR3 is 14 residues long. Trimming stripped 2 bases from V and 5 bases from J, with 11 bases between. The CDR3 protein is CASSDMGAEDTQYF. The DNA of the CDR3 is TGTGCCAGCAGTGACATGGGGGCAGAAGATACGCAGTATTTT.

This clonotype was counted ten times or more. The chain uses TRBV5-6 and TRBJ2-5; D uncertain. V was clipped by 4 bases and J by 10 bases, with 14 bases between them. CDR3 size: 12 residues. Germline CDR1 and CDR2: SGHDT and YYEEEE. The DNA for the CDR3 is TGTGCCAGCAGCCAGGAAGTTGGTCACCAGTACTTC. Protein: CASSQEVGHQYF. The full variable domain, with the rest looked up from reference TRBV5-6 and TRBJ2-5, is DAGVTQSPTHLIKTRGQQVTLRCSPKSGHDTVSWYQQALGQGPQFIFQYYEEEERQRGNFPDRFSGHQFPNYSSELNVNALLLGDSALYLCASSQEVGHQYFGPGTRLLVL.

By share, this clonotype counts as medium-sized. The rearrangement uses TRBV7-3 and TRBJ2-2; D gene ambiguous. Germline V gene data show CDR1 as SGHTA and CDR2 as FQGTGA. Trimming cost V 1 base and J 0 bases, with 6 bases left between them. This CDR3 is built from 15 residues. DNA of the CDR3: TGTGCCAGCAGCTTAAGTTCTCCGAACACCGGGGAGCTGTTTTTT. It yields the protein CASSLSSPNTGELFF.

The sample holds many counts of this clonotype. The chain has TRBV30 and TRBJ2-2; D might be TRBD1 or TRBD2, each matching 7 bases. Between the trimmed V and J ends, which lost 5 bases and 8 bases, there was a span of 18 bases. Germline CDR1 reads GTSNPN; CDR2 reads SVGIG (reference sequence). There are 14 residues in the CDR3. CDR3 coding DNA: TGTGCCTGGGAGCGGGACAGCTGGCGAGGGGAGCTGTTTTTT. Translated, it gives CAWERDSWRGELFF.

Ten or more counts support this clonotype. The chain uses TRBV20-1 and TRBJ2-6, with D unclear. V was cut by 3 bases and J by 1 base, with 10 bases left in between. The V gene's germline CDR1 is DFQATT and CDR2 SNEGSKA (reference sequence). There are 15 residues in the CDR3. For the CDR3, the DNA is TGCAGTGCTAGGGACCCTACATCTGGGGCCAACGTCCTGACTTTC. It codes for CSARDPTSGANVLTF.

The chain couples TRBV12-3 or TRBV12-4 to TRBJ2-2; 8 positions agree with TRBD2. The CDR3 is made up of 16 amino acids. After removal of 6 bases from V and 5 bases from J, the junction contained 11 bases not matched to a gene. The CDR3 spells CASSPRMAGGTGELFF. CDR3 nucleotides: TGTGCCAGCAGCCCCCGTATGGCGGGAGGTACCGGGGAGCTGTTTTTT.

This clonotype was recorded many times. The chain combines TRBV10-3 with TRBJ2-5, with 9 nucleotides matching TRBD1. Per germline, CDR1 ENHRY and CDR2 SYGVKD. V lost 7 bases, J lost 5 bases, and 8 bases stayed unmatched. This CDR3 has 14 amino acids. In DNA form, the CDR3 reads TGTGCCATCACCGGGACAGGGAAGACGGAGACCCAGTACTTC. Amino acids: CAITGTGKTETQYF.

This clonotype appeared many times. CDR3 bases: TGTGCCAGCAGTTACCCGGGAGGGGTGGGCTACACCTTC. The encoded protein is CASSYPGGVGYTF. The rearrangement links TRBV12-3 or TRBV12-4 to TRBJ1-2, with D possibly being TRBD1 (5 bases). The CDR3 runs 13 residues. V was trimmed by 4 bases and J by 8 bases, leaving 14 bases between them.

This clonotype was observed at least ten times. The rearrangement joins TRBV11-2 to TRBJ2-7; D gene unclear. Trimming left V 1 base short and J 4 bases short, with 8 bases between. This CDR3 region has 13 residues. CDR1 is SGHAT and CDR2 is FQNNGV in the germline V gene. The CDR3 protein is CASSLGSQYEQYF. The DNA for the CDR3 is TGTGCCAGCAGCTTAGGTTCCCAGTACGAGCAGTACTTC.

As for this clonotype: Mismatch with germline at one junction end may stem from a read error. The V and J genes are TRBV20-1 and TRBJ2-7, with TRBD1 identical over 8 bases. Germline V gene lookup returns CDR1 DFQATT and CDR2 SNEGSKA (reference sequence). CDR3 length: 15 amino acids. The DNA of the CDR3 is TGCTGTGCTAAAGCGAGGCAGGGGGCGTTCGCCGAGCAGTACTTC. Translated, it gives CCAKARQGAFAEQYF.